One sample yielded the 16 T cell receptor beta chains listed below, sequenced in a study of cytomegalovirus exposure and HLA in healthy donors. Primers: 60 Vbeta forward and 13 Jbeta reverse. The assay was immunoSEQ multiplex PCR, and TCRdb's table has in-frame clones only and misses some. This sample has 98,000 or so clones, with 10% found just once. The material sequenced was PBMCs. All receptors come from a man between 40 and 49 years old in good health and CMV-seropositive.

This chain uses TRBV29-1 with TRBJ2-1; D is perhaps TRBD1 (5 bases). This CDR3 has 14 residues. Trimming stripped 7 bases from V and 4 bases from J, with 17 bases between. CDR1 and CDR2 (germline): SQVTM, ANQGSEA. CDR3 DNA: TGCAGCGCTCCCCATGGCGGACAATACAATGAGCAGTTCTTC. It is translated as CSAPHGGQYNEQFF.

The chain combines TRBV7-9 with TRBJ2-1; TRBD2 might be the D (6 bases). The germline V gene encodes CDR1 SEHNR and CDR2 FQNEAQ (reference sequence). Trimming took 6 bases from V and 9 from J, leaving 18 bases between them. The CDR3 is made up of 14 amino acids. The CDR3 nucleotides read TGTGCCAGCAGTTCCGGGACTGACGTCGGTGAGCAGTTCTTC. It encodes CASSSGTDVGEQFF. Complete variable domain (other parts from reference TRBV7-9 and TRBJ2-1): DTGVSQNPRHKITKRGQNVTFRCDPISEHNRLYWYRQTLGQGPEFLTYFQNEAQLEKSRLLSDRFSAERPKGSFSTLEIQRTEQGDSAMYLCASSSGTDVGEQFFGPGTRLTVL.

This clone was recorded a few times. The rearrangement joins TRBV9 to TRBJ1-1, with unresolved D. This CDR3 comprises 14 residues. Germline CDR1 SGDLS, CDR2 YYNGEE. Trimming stripped 0 bases from V and 7 bases from J, with 13 bases between. CDR3 sequence (DNA): TGTGCCAGCAGCGTAGTGAAGCCTACGGGTGAAGCTTTCTTT. The encoded protein is CASSVVKPTGEAFF.

The chain is built from TRBV14 and TRBJ2-7, with 11 bases that match TRBD2. The CDR3 runs to 14 residues. Germline-derived CDR1 and CDR2 are SGHDN and FVKESK. V lost 6 bases, J lost 4 bases, and 5 bases stayed unmatched. The CDR3 reads CASSSSGRWYEQYF. Written as DNA, the CDR3 is TGTGCCAGCAGTTCTAGCGGGAGGTGGTACGAGCAGTACTTC.

The chain joins TRBV14 to TRBJ1-1; D gene uncertain. Germline values: CDR1 SGHDN, CDR2 FVKESK. CDR3 length: 13 residues. Deletions cut 4 bases from V and 3 bases from J, with 9 bases between. The CDR3 loop reads CASSRRGYTEAFF. CDR3 DNA sequence: TGTGCCAGCAGCCGGCGAGGCTACACTGAAGCTTTCTTT.

This clone was counted a few times. The CDR3 loop is CASSWGTGGDYEQYF. CDR3 nucleotide sequence: TGTGCCAGCAGTTGGGGGACAGGGGGCGATTACGAGCAGTACTTC. The chain joins TRBV27 to TRBJ2-7, with 12 nucleotides matching TRBD1. V lost 4 bases, J lost 4 bases, and 5 bases stayed unmatched. Germline lookup yields CDR1 MNHEY and CDR2 SMNVEV (reference sequence). The CDR3 runs 15 residues.

This clone showed up just a few times. This chain links TRBV7-6 with TRBJ2-1; 7 positions match TRBD1. The CDR3 is made up of 13 amino acids. The trim removed 5 bases at V and 7 bases at J, leaving 5 bases unmatched. Per germline, CDR1 SGHVS and CDR2 FNYEAQ. The chain's CDR3 is CASSGTARNEQFF. As DNA, the CDR3 is TGTGCCAGCAGCGGGACAGCCCGAAATGAGCAGTTCTTC.

This clone was seen only a few times. The J gene is TRBJ2-1, the V gene TRBV28; TRBD2 agrees at 11 bases. The CDR3 consists of 15 residues. The V and J ends lost 5 bases and 4 bases, in that order; junction bases with no gene match: 4. Germline CDR1 and CDR2: MDHEN and SYDVKM. The CDR3 DNA sequence: TGTGCCAGCAGTGCCCCTAGCGGGGGGTACAATGAGCAGTTCTTC. Translating it yields CASSAPSGGYNEQFF.

This chain links TRBV6-1 with TRBJ2-5; 7 bases fit TRBD2. The DNA end is more similar to TRBJ2-7, so the J call may be wrong. CDR3 length equals 17 residues. Germline CDR1 and CDR2: MNHNS and SASEGT. CDR3 DNA sequence: TGTGCCAGCAGTGAAATGGGAATGAGCGGGACTCTTTACGAGCAGTACTTC. The encoded protein is CASSEMGMSGTLYEQYF.

This clone was counted between two and nine times. The V and J genes are TRBV27 and TRBJ2-3; D not certain. CDR1 and CDR2 from the germline V gene are MNHEY and SMNVEV (reference sequence). V was clipped by 3 bases and J by 2 bases, with 18 bases between them. CDR3 size: 17 residues. CDR3: CASSLGPDPPFTDTQYF. The DNA for the CDR3 is TGTGCCAGCAGTTTGGGCCCTGATCCACCATTCACAGATACGCAGTATTTT.

This clone was found a few times. The V and J genes are TRBV5-4 and TRBJ2-3, with 9 bases identical to TRBD2. In germline, CDR1 is SGHNT, CDR2 YYREEE (reference sequence). The CDR3 loop spans 14 amino acids. V dropped 5 bases and J dropped 4; count of bases not matched to a gene: 5. CDR3 DNA: TGTGCCAGCAGGCAAGCGGGAGGCGCAGATACGCAGTATTTT. The encoded protein is CASRQAGGADTQYF.

This chain uses TRBV21-1 with TRBJ2-7; TRBD1 is the table's D call and was not checked against the DNA. TRBV21-1 is a listed pseudogene. The CDR3 contains 15 residues. In DNA, the CDR3 is TGTGCCAGCAGCAACCCTTCCAGGGAAGCCTACGAGCAGTACTTC. It encodes CASSNPSREAYEQYF.

This chain joins TRBV2 and TRBJ1-2, with D unresolved. This CDR3 is 14 amino acids long. V was pared by 1 base and J by 3 bases, with 9 bases between. Germline V gene data show CDR1 as SNHLY and CDR2 as FYNNEI. DNA for the CDR3: TGTGCCAGCAGTGAAGGAGGGCAGGACTATGGCTACACCTTC. Its translation is CASSEGGQDYGYTF.

In its sample, this clone was seen a few times. The V gene is TRBV30, the J gene TRBJ2-1; TRBD1 is a possible D gene (5 bases). Trimming shortened V by 8 bases and J by 10 bases, and 15 bases separated the two germline ends. The CDR3 runs 11 residues. The germline V gene has CDR1 GTSNPN and CDR2 SVGIG (reference sequence). CDR3 sequence (DNA): TGTGCCACTGGAAGACAGAAAGAGCAGTTCTTC. Its protein product is CATGRQKEQFF. The full variable domain, rest sourced from reference TRBV30 and TRBJ2-1, is SQTIHQWPATLVQPVGSPLSLECTVEGTSNPNLYWYRQAAGRGLQLLFYSVGIGQISSEVPQNLSASRPQDRQFILSSKKLLLSDSGFYLCATGRQKEQFFGPGTRLTVL.

This clone was counted a few times. The chain recombines TRBV10-1 with TRBJ1-1, with 8 bases aligning to TRBD1. The CDR3 consists of 17 residues. The germline V gene has CDR1 WNHNN and CDR2 SYGVQD (reference sequence). V was pared by 2 bases and J by 0 bases, with 8 bases of the junction left unmatched. The chain's CDR3 is CASSETRTGPMNTEAFF. In DNA, the CDR3 is TGCGCCAGCAGTGAGACAAGGACAGGGCCCATGAACACTGAAGCTTTCTTT.

The V call is TRBV6-1, the J call TRBJ2-3; 7 bases are shared with TRBD1. The CDR3 has 15 residues. Germline V CDR1 and CDR2: MNHNS, SASEGT. V was pared by 10 bases and J by 10 bases, with 20 bases of the junction left unmatched. In nucleotides, the CDR3 is TGTGCCACCTCCGGCGACAGGGCCAACTATATGGCGCAGTATTTT. Amino acids: CATSGDRANYMAQYF.